The TCR beta chain described here comes from a study of shared clonotypes between healthy human individuals. Germline values: CDR1 MNHNY, CDR2 SVGAGI (reference sequence). This CDR3 has 13 residues. V was trimmed by 2 bases and J by 0 bases, leaving 4 bases between them. As to this clone: As yet, its antigen is unknown.

Some 30,000 T cell genomes (around 0.2 ug DNA) went into each sorted-subset replicate. Methods used by the authors: Sequence data from immunoSEQ were junction-only and lacked quality scores; consequently, filtering differed. Here immunoSEQ multiplex PCR was the method, and the copy in TCRdb shows in-frame clones only, minus some. V and J calls plus clone size are reproduced from that table; the DNA served to infer D and trimming. The data hold 730,000 or so clones, with 72% observed a single time. Donors comprised only Caucasian adults living in Nashville, Tennessee. The study's findings and limits: Sharing across four donors was highest in naive CD4 (approximately 5%) and lowest in memory CD8 (roughly 0.4%).

The clonotype originates from a woman aged 25 to 45 in good health. Input material: memory CD4+ T cells sorted from blood. Subset noted: CD45RA-negative fraction. The gene calls are TRBV6-6 and TRBJ1-1; D is uncertain. CDR3 region: CASSYGMNTEAFF. CDR3 in DNA: TGTGCCAGCAGTTACGGGATGAACACTGAAGCTTTCTTT.